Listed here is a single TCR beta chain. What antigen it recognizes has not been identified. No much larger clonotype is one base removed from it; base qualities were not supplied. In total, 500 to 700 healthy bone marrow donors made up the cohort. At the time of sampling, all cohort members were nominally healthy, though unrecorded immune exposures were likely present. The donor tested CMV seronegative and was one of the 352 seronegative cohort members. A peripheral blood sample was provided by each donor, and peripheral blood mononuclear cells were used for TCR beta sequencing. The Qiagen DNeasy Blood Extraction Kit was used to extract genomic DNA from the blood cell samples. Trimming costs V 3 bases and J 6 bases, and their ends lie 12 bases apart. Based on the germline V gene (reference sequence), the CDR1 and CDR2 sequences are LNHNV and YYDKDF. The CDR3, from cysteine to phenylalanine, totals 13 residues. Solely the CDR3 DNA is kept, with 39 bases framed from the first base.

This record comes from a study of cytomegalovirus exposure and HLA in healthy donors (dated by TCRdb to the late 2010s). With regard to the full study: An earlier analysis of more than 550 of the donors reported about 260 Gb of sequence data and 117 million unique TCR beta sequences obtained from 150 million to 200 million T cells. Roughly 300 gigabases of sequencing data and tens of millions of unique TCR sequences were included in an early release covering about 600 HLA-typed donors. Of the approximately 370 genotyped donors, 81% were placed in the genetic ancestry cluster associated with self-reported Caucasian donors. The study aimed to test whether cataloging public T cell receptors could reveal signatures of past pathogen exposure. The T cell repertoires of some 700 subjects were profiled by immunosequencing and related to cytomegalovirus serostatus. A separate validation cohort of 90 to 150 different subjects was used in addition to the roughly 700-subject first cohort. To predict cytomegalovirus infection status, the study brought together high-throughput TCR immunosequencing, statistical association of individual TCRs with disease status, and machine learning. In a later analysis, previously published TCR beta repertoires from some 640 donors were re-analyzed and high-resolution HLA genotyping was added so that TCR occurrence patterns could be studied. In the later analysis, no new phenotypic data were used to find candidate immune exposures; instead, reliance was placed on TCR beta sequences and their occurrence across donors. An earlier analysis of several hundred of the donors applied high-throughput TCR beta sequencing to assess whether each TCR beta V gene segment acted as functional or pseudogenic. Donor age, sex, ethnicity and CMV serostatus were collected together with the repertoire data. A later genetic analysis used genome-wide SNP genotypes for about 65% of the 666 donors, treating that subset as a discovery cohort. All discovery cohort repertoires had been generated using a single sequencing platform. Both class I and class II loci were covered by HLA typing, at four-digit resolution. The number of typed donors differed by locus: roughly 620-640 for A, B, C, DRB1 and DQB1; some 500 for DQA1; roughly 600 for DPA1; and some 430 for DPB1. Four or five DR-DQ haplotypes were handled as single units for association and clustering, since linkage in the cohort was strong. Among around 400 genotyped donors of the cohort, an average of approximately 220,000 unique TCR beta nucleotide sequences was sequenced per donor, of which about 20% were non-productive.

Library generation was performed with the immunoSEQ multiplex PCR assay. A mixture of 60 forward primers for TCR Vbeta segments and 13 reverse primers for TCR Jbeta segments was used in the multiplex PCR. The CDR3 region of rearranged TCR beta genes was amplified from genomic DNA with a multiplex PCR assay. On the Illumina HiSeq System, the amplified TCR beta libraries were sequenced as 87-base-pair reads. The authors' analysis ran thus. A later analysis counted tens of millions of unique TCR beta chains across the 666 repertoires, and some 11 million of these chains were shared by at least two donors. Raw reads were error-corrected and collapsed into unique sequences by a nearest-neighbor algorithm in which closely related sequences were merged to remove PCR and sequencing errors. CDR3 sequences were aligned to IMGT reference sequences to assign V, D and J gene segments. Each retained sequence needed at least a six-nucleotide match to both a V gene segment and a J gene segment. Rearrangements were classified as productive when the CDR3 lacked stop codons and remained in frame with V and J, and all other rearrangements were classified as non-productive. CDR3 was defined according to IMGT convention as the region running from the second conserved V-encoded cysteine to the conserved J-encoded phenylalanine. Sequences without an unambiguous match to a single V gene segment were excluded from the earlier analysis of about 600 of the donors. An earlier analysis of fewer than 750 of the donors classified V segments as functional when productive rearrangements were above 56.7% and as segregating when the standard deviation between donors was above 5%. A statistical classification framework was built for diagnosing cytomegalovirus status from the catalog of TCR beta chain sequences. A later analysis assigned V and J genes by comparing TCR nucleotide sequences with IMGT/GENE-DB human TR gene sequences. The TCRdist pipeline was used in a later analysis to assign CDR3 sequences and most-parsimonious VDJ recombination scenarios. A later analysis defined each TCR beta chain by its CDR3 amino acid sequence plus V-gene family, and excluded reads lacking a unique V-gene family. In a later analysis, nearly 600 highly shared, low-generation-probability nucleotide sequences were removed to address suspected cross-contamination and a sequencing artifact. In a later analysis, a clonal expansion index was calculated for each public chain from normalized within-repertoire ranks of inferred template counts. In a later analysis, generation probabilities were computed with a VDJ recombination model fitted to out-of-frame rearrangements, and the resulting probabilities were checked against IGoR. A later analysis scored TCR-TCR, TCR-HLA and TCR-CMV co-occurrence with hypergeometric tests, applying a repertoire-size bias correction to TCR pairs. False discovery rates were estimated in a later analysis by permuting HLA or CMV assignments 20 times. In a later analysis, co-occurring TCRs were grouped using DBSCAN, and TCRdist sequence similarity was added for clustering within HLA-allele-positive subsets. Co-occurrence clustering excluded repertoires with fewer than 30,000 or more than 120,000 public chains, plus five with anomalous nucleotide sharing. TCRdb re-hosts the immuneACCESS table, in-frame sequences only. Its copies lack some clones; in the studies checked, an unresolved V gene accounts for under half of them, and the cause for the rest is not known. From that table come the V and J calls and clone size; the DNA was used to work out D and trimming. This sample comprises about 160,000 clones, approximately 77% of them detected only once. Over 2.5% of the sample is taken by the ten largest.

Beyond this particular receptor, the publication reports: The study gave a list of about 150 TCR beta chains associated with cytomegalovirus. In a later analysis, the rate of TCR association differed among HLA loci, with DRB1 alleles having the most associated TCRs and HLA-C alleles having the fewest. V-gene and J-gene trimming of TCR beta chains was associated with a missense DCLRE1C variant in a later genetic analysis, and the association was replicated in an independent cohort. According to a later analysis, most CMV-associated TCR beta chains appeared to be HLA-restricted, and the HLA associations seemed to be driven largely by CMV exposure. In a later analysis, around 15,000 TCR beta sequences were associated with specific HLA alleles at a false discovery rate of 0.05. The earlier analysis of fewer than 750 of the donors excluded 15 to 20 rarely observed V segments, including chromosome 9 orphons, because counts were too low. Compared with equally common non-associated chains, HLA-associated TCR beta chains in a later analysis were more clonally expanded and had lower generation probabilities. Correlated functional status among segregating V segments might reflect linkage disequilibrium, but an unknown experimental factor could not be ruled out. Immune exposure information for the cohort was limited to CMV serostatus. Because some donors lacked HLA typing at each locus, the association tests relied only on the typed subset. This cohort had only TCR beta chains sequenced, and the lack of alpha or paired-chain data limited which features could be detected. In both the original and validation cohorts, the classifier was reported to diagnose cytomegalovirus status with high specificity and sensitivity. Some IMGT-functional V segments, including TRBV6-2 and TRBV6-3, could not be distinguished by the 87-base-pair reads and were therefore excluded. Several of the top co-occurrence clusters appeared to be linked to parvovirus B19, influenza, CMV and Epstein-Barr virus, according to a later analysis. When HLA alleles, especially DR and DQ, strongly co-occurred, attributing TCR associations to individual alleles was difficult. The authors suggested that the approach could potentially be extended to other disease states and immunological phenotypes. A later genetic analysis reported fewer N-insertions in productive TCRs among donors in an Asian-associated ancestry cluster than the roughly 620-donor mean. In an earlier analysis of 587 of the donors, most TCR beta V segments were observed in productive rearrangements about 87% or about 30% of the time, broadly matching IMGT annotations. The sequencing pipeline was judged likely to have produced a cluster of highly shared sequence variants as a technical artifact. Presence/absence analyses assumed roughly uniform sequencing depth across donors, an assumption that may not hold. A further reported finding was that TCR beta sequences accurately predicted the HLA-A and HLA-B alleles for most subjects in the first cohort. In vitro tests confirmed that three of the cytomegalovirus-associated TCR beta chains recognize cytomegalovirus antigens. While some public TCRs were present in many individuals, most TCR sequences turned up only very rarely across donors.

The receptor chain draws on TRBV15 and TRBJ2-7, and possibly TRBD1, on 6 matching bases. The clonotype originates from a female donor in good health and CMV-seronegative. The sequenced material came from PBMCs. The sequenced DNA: TGTGCCACCAGCAGCCCAGGGGTAGGCGAGCAGTACTTC. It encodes CATSSPGVGEQYF.